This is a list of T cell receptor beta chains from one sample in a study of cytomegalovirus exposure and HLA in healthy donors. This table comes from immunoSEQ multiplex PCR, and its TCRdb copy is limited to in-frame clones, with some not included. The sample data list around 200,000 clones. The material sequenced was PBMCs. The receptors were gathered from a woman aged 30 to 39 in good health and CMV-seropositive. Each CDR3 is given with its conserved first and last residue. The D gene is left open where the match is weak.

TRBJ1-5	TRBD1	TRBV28	TGTGCCAGCGGCCAGACAGGGTATGGTCGGAATCAGCCCCAGCATTTT	CASGQTGYGRNQPQHF
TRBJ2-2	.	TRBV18	TGTGCCAGCTCGCCCCAGGGCCCCGGGGAGCTGTTTTTT	CASSPQGPGELFF
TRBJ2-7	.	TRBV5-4	TGTGCCAGCAGCTTCGATCAGGGTCCCTACGAGCAGTACTTC	CASSFDQGPYEQYF
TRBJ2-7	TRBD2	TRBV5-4	TGTGCCAGCAGCTTTTCTAGCGGGAGACACGGCCGATACGAGCAGTACTTC	CASSFSSGRHGRYEQYF
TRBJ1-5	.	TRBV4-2	TGTGCCAGCAGCCAGACCTCCGGGAGGGCTAGCAATCAGCCCCAGCATTTT	CASSQTSGRASNQPQHF
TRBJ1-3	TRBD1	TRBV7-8	TGTGCCAGCAGCTTAGATGGTCAGGGGGTATACACCATATATTTT	CASSLDGQGVYTIYF
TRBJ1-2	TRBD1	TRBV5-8	TGTGCCAGCAGCACGGGACAGGGCTATGGCTACACCTTC	CASSTGQGYGYTF
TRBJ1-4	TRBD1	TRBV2	TGTGCCACCTCCGGGACAGGGAATGAAAAACTGTTTTTT	CATSGTGNEKLFF
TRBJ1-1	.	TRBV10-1	TGCGCCAGCAGTGTGACAGTGAACACTGAAGCTTTCTTT	CASSVTVNTEAFF
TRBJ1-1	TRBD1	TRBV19	TGTGCCAGTAGGGACAGGGTCTACGCTGAAGCTTTCTTT	CASRDRVYAEAFF
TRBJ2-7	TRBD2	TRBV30	TGTGCCTGGATAGCCCCTAGCGGGAGGGCCTACGAGCAGTACTTC	CAWIAPSGRAYEQYF
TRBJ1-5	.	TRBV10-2	TGCGCCAGCAGTGAAAGGGGGAATCAGCCCCAGCATTTT	CASSERGNQPQHF
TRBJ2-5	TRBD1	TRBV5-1	TGCGCCAGCGCACAGGGGAACCAAGAGACCCAGTACTTC	CASAQGNQETQYF
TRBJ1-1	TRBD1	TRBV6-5	TGTGCCAGCAGACGGGACAGGGACACTGAAGCTTTCTTT	CASRRDRDTEAFF
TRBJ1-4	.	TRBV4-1	TGCGCCAGCAGCCTACAGGGCGCAACTAATGAAAAACTGTTTTTT	CASSLQGATNEKLFF
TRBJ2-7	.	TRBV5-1	TGCGCCAGCAGGGGAGCGGACGAGCAGTACTTC	CASRGADEQYF
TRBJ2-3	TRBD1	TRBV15	TGTGCCACCAGCAGAGATCTGGCCGGGACAGCAAGCACAGATACGCAGTATTTT	CATSRDLAGTASTDTQYF
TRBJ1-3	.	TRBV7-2	TGTGCCAGCAGCTCCAACAGGGCTGGAAACACCATATATTTT	CASSSNRAGNTIYF
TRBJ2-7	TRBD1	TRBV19	TGTGCCAGTAGTATAGGACAGGGGGTCGTGGCCTACGAGCAGTACTTC	CASSIGQGVVAYEQYF
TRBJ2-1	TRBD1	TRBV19	TGTGCCAGTAGACCAGGACAGGGGCCCCCCCCGGGGAATGAGCAGTTCTTC	CASRPGQGPPPGNEQFF
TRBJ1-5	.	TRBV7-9	TGTGCCAGCAGCTTTGGCGGGGTCAATCAGCCCCAGCATTTT	CASSFGGVNQPQHF
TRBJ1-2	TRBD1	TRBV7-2	TGTGCCAGCAGCTTAGGGGGACAGCACTATGGCTACACCTTC	CASSLGGQHYGYTF
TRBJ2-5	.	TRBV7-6	TGTGCCAGCAGCTTAGCCCCGGAGACCCAGTACTTC	CASSLAPETQYF
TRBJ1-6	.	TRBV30	TGTGCCTGGAGTGTACTCTCGGGTAGGAATTCACCCCTCCACTTT	CAWSVLSGRNSPLHF
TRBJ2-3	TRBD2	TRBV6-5	TGTGCCAGCAGTTACTCTATTGGTAGCGGGGGGTTTACGCAGTATTTT	CASSYSIGSGGFTQYF
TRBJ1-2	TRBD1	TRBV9	TGTGCCAGCAGCGTAGGACAGGGTGTGGGTGGCTACACCTTC	CASSVGQGVGGYTF
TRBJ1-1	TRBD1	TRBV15	TGTGCCACCCGCCGGGACAGGGGCCTCTTGAACACTGAAGCTTTCTTT	CATRRDRGLLNTEAFF
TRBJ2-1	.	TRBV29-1	TGCAGCGTTGATGCTACCTACAATGAGCAGTTCTTC	CSVDATYNEQFF
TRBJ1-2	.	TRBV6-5	TGTGCCAGCAGTTACGAGTTAGGACATCTCTATGGCTACACCTTC	CASSYELGHLYGYTF
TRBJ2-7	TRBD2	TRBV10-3	TGTGCCATCAGTGATCCTAGCGGGGCCTACGAGCAGTACTTC	CAISDPSGAYEQYF
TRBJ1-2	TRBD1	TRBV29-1	TGCAGCGCCGCAGGGGGCAGCTATGGCTACACCTTC	CSAAGGSYGYTF
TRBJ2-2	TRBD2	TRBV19	TGTGCCAGTAGTATAGGACTAGCGGGGGGGCGAACCGGGGAGCTGTTTTTT	CASSIGLAGGRTGELFF
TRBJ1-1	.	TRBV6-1	TGTGCCAGCAGTGAGGACAGCCTAATGAACACTGAAGCTTTCTTT	CASSEDSLMNTEAFF
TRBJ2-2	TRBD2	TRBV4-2	TGTGCCAGCAGCCAAGATACTAGCGGGGGGGCCAACACCGGGGAGCTGTTTTTT	CASSQDTSGGANTGELFF
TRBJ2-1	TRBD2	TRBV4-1	TGCGCCAGCAGCCTGGATAGCGGGGGATACAATGAGCAGTTCTTC	CASSLDSGGYNEQFF
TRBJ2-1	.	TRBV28	TGTGCCAGCAGTTCTCCGGGACACCGAGGCTACAATGAGCAGTTCTTC	CASSSPGHRGYNEQFF
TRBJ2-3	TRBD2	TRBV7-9	TGTGCCAGCAGCTTAGTGGGTAGCGGGAGCACAGATACGCAGTATTTT	CASSLVGSGSTDTQYF
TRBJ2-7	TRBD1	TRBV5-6	TGTGCCAGCAGCTTGTATGACAGGGGAGAAGGAAGCGAGCAGTACTTC	CASSLYDRGEGSEQYF
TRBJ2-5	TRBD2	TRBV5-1	TGCGCCAGCAGCTCGGTACCACGGATAGCGGGAGTAGAGACCCAGTACTTC	CASSSVPRIAGVETQYF
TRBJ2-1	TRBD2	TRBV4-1	TGCGCCAGTACTCCGCGGCGGGAGGGTTACAATGAGCAGTTCTTC	CASTPRREGYNEQFF
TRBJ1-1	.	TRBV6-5	TGTGCCAGCAGTCTCACTCAAGCCACTGAAGCTTTCTTT	CASSLTQATEAFF
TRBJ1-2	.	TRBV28	TGTGCCAGCAGTTTATCCAGTGGGCATTATGGCTACACCTTC	CASSLSSGHYGYTF
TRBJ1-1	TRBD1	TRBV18	TGTGCCAGCTCACCCCAGGGGGCGAGGACTGAAGCTTTCTTT	CASSPQGARTEAFF
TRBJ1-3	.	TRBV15	TGTGCCACCAGCTCGGACACCTCTGGAAACACCATATATTTT	CATSSDTSGNTIYF
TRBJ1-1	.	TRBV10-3	TGTGCCATCTCCGCACAGCAGAACACTGAAGCTTTCTTT	CAISAQQNTEAFF
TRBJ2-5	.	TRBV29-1	TGCAGCTATTCGAATGGAGAAGAGACCCAGTACTTC	CSYSNGEETQYF
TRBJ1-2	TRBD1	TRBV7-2	TGTGCCAGCAGCGCGGGACAGAGCTATGGCTACACCTTC	CASSAGQSYGYTF
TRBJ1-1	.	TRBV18	TGTGCCAGCTCACGACAGGAGAACACTGAAGCTTTCTTT	CASSRQENTEAFF
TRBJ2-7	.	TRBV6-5	TGTGCCAGCAGCCGCGGGACGGATTACTACGAGCAGTACTTC	CASSRGTDYYEQYF